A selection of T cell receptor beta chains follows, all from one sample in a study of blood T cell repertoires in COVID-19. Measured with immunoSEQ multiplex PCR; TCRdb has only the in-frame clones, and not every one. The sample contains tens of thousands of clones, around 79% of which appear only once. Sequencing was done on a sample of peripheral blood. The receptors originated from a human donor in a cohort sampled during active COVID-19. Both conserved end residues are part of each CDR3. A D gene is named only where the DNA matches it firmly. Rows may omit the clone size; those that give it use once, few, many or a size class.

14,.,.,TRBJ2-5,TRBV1,TGCACCAGCAGCCCCACGGACAGGGAAGAGACCCAGTACTTC,CTSSPTDREETQYF
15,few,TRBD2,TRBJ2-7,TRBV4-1,TGCGCCAGCAGCCTGCTGCGGGGGTTCCCCTACGAGCAGTACTTC,CASSLLRGFPYEQYF
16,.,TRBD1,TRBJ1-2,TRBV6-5,TGTGCCAGCAGTTCGACAGGGGTACCCCTAGAAGTTGGCTACACCTTC,CASSSTGVPLEVGYTF
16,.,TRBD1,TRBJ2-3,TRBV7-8,TGTGCCAGCACCCTCCTTGCGGGACAGGGCGGAGATACGCAGTATTTT,CASTLLAGQGGDTQYF
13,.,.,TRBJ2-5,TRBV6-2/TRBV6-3,TGTGCCAGCAGTTACTCGGAGGAAGAGACCCAGTACTTC,CASSYSEEETQYF
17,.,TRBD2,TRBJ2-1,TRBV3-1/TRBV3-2,TGTGCCAGCAGCTTCCACTTCCTGGGACTAGCAGGGAATGAGCAGTTCTTC,CASSFHFLGLAGNEQFF
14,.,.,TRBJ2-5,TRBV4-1,TGCGCCAGCCGATCGTCGGACATCGGAGAGACCCAGTACTTC,CASRSSDIGETQYF
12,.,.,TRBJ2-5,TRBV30,TGTGCCTGGAGCGAGGTCCAAGAGACCCAGTACTTC,CAWSEVQETQYF
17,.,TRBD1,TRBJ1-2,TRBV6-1,TGTGCCAGCAGTGGCTCCGGGACAGGGCCTCGGTACTATGGCTACACCTTC,CASSGSGTGPRYYGYTF
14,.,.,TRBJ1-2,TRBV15,TGTGCCACCAGCAGAGAAGGAGTCCCCGGTGGCTACACCTTC,CATSREGVPGGYTF
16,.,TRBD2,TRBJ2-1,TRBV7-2,TGTGCCAGCAGCGTAGTTGGCCTAGCGGGGGGAAATGAGCAGTTCTTC,CASSVVGLAGGNEQFF
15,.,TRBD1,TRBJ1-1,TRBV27,TGTGCCAGCAAGGGGCTCGACAGGGCAAGGACTGAAGCTTTCTTT,CASKGLDRARTEAFF
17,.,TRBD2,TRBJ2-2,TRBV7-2,TGTGCCAGCAGCACCAACCCCCTAGCGGGAGTTTTCGGGGAGCTGTTTTTT,CASSTNPLAGVFGELFF
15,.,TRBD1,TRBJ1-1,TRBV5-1,TGCGCCAGCAGCAAGGTGGGGACAGGGGCATTTGAAGCTTTCTTT,CASSKVGTGAFEAFF
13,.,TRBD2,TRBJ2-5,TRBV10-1,TGCGCCAGCAGTGACCTAGCGGGGGGGACCCAGTACTTC,CASSDLAGGTQYF
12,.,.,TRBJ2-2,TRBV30,TGTGCCTGGACCCCCCGGGGAGGGGAGCTGTTTTTT,CAWTPRGGELFF
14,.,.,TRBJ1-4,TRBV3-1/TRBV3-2,TGTGCCAGCACGTTCAAGGGGCCACAAAGAAAACTGTTTTTT,CASTFKGPQRKLFF
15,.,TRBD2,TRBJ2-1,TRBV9,TGTGCCAGCAGCGTCGGGACTAGAGGTACCCATGAGCAGTTCTTC,CASSVGTRGTHEQFF
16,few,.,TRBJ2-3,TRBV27,TGTGCCAGCAGTTTATCGAACCCGGGGTTACCTATTACGCAGTATTTT,CASSLSNPGLPITQYF
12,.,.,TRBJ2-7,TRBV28,TGTGCCAGCAGCTTGACAGGAGGCGAGCAGTACTTC,CASSLTGGEQYF
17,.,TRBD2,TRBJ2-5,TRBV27,TGTGCCAGCAGTAGCGGGACTAGCGGGGGGGCGGGTGAGACCCAGTACTTC,CASSSGTSGGAGETQYF
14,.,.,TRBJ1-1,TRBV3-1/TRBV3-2,TGTGCCAGCAGCCAAGGAGGCTACAACACTGAAGCTTTCTTT,CASSQGGYNTEAFF
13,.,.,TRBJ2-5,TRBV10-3,TGTGCCATCAGGGCTGACAGCCAAGAGACCCAGTACTTC,CAIRADSQETQYF
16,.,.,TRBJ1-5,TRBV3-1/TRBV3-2,TGTGCCAGCAGCCCCGATGGCGGGGGAGGCAATCAGCCCCAGCATTTT,CASSPDGGGGNQPQHF
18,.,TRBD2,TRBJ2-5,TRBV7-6,TGTGCCAGCAGCTTCGGACTAGCGGGGGGCCCTAGACAAGAGACCCAGTACTTC,CASSFGLAGGPRQETQYF
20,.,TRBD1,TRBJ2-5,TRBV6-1,TGTGCCAGCAGTGAAGCCCCCTGGGACAGTTACCGGTACCTTCAAGAGACCCAGTACTTC,CASSEAPWDSYRYLQETQYF
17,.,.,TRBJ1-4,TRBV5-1,TGCGCCAGCAGCTGGGCTTCCCGGACAGCAACTAATGAAAAACTGTTTTTT,CASSWASRTATNEKLFF
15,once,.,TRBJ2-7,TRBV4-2,TGTGCCAGCAGCCAAGTGCTCGGGCAGGGGAACGAGCAGTACTTC,CASSQVLGQGNEQYF
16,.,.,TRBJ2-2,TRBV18,TGTGCCAGCTCACCCCTAGGGCAGGGGAACACCGGGGAGCTGTTTTTT,CASSPLGQGNTGELFF
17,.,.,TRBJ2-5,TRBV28,TGTGCCAGCAGTTACCCCCTATCGCGGGACAGCCAAGAGACCCAGTACTTC,CASSYPLSRDSQETQYF
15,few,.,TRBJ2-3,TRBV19,TGTGCCAGTAGTATTTGGGGGCCAAACCCAGATACGCAGTATTTT,CASSIWGPNPDTQYF
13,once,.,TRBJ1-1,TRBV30,TGTGCCTGGAGTTATACACCGAACACTGAAGCTTTCTTT,CAWSYTPNTEAFF
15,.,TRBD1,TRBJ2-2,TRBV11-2,TGTGCCAGCAGCTCACAGGGGGCGGACACCGGGGAGCTGTTTTTT,CASSSQGADTGELFF
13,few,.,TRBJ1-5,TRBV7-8,TGTGCCAGCAGCTTAGGGGGACTCTCGCCCCAGCATTTT,CASSLGGLSPQHF
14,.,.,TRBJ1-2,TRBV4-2,TGTGCCAGCAGCCCTCTACAGGACGTAGATGGTTTAGCCTTC,CASSPLQDVDGLAF
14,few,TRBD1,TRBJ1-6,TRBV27,TGTGCCAGCAGGTCGACAGGGAACAATTCACCCCTCCACTTT,CASRSTGNNSPLHF
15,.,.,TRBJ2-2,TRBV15,TGTGCCACCAGCAGAGATTTTAGTATCACCGGGGAGCTGTTTTTT,CATSRDFSITGELFF
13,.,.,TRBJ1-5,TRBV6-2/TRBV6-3,TGTGCCAGCAGTCATGCGGGCAATCAGCCCCAGCATTTT,CASSHAGNQPQHF
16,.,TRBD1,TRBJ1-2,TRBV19,TGTGCCAGTAGTTTCGGGACAGGGGGCATAGGCTATGGCTACACCTTC,CASSFGTGGIGYGYTF
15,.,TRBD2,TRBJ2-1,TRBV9,TGTGCCAGCAGCGTAGGGCGGGAGAACTACAATGAGCAGTTCTTC,CASSVGRENYNEQFF
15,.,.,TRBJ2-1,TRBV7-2,TGTGCCAGCAGCTTAGAAGGTGGAGGGCCAAATGAGCAGTTCTTC,CASSLEGGGPNEQFF
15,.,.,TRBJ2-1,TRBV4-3,TGCGCCAGCAGCCTCGAAAATGTGAGGCCACCAGAGAAATTCTTC,CASSLENVRPPEKFF
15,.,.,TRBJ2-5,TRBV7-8,TGTGCCAGCAGCTTCGTGGGAGGGGGTCAAGAGACCCAGTACTTC,CASSFVGGGQETQYF
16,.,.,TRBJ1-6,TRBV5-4,TGTGCCAGCAGCTTGAGTGTCTCACAGTATAATTCACCCCTCCACTTT,CASSLSVSQYNSPLHF
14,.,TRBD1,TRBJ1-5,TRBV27,TGTGCCAGCAGTTTGGGGACAGGGGGTCAGCCCCAGCATTTT,CASSLGTGGQPQHF
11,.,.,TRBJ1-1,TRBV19,TGTGCCAGTATCCGGGGGGCAATCGCTTTCTTT,CASIRGAIAFF
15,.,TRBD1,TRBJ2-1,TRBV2,TGTGCCAGCAGTCTCCCAGGGACAGGTGGAAATGAGCAGTTCTTC,CASSLPGTGGNEQFF
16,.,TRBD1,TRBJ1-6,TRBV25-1,TGTGCCAGCAGCTCCTGGACAGGGGGCGATAATTCACCCCTCCACTTT,CASSSWTGGDNSPLHF
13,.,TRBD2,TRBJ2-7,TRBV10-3,TGTGCCATCGCGCGGGGGGGATCCTACGAGCAGTACTTC,CAIARGGSYEQYF
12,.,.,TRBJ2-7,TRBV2,TGTGCCAGCAGTGAAGAGTATGAGGAGCAGTACTTC,CASSEEYEEQYF
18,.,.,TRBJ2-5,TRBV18,TGTGCCAGCTCACCTACTGGGGGCTGGGGATCGGTAGGAGAGACCCAGTACTTC,CASSPTGGWGSVGETQYF
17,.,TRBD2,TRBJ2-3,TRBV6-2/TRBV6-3,TGTGCCAGCAGCTTGGCGGGGCTAGCGGGATATACAGATACGCAGTATTTT,CASSLAGLAGYTDTQYF
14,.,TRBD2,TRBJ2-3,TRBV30,TGTGCCTGGAGTGCGGTGGGAGGGCCAGATACGCAGTATTTT,CAWSAVGGPDTQYF
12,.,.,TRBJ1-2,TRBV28,TGTGCCACCATCAGACAGAACTATGGCTACACCTTC,CATIRQNYGYTF
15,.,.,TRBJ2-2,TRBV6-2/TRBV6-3,TGTGCCAGCAGTTACGAAGGGACAACAACCGGGGAGCTGTTTTTT,CASSYEGTTTGELFF